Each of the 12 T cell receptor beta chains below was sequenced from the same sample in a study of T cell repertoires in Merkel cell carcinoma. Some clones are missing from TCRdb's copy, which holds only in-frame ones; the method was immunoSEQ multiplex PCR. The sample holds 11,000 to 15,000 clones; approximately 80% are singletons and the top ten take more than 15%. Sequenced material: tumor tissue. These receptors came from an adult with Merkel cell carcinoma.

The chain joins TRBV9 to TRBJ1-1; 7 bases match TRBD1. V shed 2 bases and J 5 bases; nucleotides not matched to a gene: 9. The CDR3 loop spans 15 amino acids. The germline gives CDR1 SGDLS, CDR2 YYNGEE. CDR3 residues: CASSVLQGGRTEAFF. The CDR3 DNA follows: TGTGCCAGCAGCGTGCTGCAGGGGGGGCGGACTGAAGCTTTCTTT.

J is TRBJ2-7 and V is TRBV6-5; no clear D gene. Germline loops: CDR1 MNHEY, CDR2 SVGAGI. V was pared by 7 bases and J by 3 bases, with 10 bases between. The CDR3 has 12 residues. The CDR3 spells CASTLSLYEQYF. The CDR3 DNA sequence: TGTGCCAGCACCTTATCCCTCTACGAGCAGTACTTC.

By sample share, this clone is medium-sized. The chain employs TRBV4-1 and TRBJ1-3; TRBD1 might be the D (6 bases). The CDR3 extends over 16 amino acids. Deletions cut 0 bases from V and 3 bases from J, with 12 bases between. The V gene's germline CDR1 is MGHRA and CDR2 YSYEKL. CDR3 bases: TGCGCCAGCAGCCAAGATTGGCAGGGGTTTGGAAACACCATATATTTT. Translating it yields CASSQDWQGFGNTIYF.

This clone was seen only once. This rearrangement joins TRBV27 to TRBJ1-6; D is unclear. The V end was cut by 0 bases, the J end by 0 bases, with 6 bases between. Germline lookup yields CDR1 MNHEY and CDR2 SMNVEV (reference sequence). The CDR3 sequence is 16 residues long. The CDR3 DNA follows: TGTGCCAGCAGTTTATCACAAGGCTCCTATAATTCACCCCTCCACTTT. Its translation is CASSLSQGSYNSPLHF.

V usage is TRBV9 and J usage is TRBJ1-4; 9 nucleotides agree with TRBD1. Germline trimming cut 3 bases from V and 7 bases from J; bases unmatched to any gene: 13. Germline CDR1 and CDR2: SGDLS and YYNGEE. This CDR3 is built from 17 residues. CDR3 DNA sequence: TGTGCCAGCAGCGGGCCTGAAGTACAGGGGGCAGGTGAAAAACTGTTTTTT. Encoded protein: CASSGPEVQGAGEKLFF.

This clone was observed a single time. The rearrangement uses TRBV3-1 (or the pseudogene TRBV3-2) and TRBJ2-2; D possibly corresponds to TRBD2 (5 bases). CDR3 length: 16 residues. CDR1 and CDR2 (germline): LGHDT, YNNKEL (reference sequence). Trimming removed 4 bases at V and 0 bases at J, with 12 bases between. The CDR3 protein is CASSRTVGANTGELFF. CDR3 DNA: TGTGCCAGCAGCCGGACCGTCGGGGCGAACACCGGGGAGCTGTTTTTT.

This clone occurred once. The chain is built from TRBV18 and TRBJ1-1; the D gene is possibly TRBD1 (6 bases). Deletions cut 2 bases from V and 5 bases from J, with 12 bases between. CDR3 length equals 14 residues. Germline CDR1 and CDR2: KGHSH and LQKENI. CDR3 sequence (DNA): TGTGCCAGCTCACCAGGAGGGGGACGAACTGAAGCTTTCTTT. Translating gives CASSPGGGRTEAFF.

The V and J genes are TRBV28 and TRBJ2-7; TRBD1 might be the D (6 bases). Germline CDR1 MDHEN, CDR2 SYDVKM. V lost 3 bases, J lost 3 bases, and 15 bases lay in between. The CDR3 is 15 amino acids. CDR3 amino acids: CASSLADMDSYEQYF. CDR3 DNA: TGTGCCAGCAGTTTGGCCGATATGGACAGCTACGAGCAGTACTTC.

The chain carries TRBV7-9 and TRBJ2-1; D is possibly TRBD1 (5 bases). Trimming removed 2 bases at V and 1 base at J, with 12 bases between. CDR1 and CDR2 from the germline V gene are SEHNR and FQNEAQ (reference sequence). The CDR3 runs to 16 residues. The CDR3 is CASSLRTGLSYNEQFF. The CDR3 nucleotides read TGTGCCAGCAGCTTAAGAACAGGCCTATCCTACAATGAGCAGTTCTTC.

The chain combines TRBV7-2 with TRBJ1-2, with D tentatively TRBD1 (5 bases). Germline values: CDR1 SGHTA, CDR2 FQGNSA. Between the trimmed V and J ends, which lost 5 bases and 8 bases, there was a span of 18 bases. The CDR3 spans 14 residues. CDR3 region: CASSPTPGAGGYTF. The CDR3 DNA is TGTGCCAGCAGCCCTACTCCCGGGGCGGGGGGCTACACCTTC.

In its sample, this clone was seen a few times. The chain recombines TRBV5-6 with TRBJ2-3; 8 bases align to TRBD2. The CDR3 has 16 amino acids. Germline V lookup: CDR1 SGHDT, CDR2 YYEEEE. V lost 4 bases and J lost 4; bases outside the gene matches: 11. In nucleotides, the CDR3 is TGTGCCAGCAGCCGGGGGGGCGGCGTTCGCGCAGATACGCAGTATTTT. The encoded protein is CASSRGGGVRADTQYF.

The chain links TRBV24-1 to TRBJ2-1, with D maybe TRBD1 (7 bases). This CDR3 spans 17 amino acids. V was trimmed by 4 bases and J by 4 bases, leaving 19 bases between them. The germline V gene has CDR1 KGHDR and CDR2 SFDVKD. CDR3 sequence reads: CATSDRTGRRGYNEQFF. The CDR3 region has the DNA TGTGCCACCAGTGACCGGACAGGCCGGAGGGGGTACAATGAGCAGTTCTTC.